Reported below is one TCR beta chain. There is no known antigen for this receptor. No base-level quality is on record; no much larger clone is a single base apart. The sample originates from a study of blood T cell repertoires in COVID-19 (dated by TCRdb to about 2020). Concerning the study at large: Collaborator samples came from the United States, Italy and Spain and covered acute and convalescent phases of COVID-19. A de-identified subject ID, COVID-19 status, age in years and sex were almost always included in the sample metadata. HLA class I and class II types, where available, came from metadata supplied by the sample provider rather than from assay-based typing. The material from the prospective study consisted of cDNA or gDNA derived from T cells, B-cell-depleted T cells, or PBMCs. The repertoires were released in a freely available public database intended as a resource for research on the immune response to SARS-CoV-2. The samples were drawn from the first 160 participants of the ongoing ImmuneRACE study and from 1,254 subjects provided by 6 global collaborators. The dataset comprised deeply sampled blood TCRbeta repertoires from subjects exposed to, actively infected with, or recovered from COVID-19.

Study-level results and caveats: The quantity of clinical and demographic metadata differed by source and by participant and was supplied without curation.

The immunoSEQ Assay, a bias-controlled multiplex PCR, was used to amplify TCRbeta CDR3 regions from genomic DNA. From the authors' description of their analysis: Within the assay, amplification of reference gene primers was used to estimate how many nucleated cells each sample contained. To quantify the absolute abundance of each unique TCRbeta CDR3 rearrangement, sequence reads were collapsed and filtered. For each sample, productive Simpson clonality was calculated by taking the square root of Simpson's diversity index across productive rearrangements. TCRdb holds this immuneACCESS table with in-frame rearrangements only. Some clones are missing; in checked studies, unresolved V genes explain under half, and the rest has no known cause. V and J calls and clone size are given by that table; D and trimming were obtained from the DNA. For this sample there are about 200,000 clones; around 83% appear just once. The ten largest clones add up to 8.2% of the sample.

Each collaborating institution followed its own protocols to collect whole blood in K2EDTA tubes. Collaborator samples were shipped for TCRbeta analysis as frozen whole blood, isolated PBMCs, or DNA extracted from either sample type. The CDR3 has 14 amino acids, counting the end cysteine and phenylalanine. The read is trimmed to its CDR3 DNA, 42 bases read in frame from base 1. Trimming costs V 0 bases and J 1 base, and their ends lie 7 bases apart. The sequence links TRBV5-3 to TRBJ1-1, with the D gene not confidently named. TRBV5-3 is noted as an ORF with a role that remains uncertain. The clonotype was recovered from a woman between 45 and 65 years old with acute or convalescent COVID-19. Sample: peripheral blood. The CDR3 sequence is CARSLGHPNTEAFF. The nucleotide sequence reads TGTGCCAGAAGCTTGGGACACCCGAACACTGAAGCTTTCTTT.